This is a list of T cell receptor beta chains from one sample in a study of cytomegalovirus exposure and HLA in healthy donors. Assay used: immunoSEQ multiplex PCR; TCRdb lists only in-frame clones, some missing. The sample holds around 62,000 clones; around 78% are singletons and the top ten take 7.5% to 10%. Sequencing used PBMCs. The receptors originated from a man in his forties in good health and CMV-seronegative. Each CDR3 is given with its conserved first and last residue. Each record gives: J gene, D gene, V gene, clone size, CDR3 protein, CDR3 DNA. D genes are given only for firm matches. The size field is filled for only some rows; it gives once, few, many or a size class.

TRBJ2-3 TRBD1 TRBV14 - CASSPQARDSSTDTQYF TGTGCCAGCTCCCCGCAGGCCCGGGACAGCTCCACAGATACGCAGTATTTT
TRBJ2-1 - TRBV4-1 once CASSLGGSYNEQFF TGCGCCAGCAGCCTAGGGGGTTCCTACAATGAGCAGTTCTTC
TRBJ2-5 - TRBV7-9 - CASSFPNQETQYF TGTGCCAGCAGCTTTCCTAATCAAGAGACCCAGTACTTC
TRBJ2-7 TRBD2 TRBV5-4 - CASSLELAGTSYEQYF TGTGCCAGCAGCTTGGAACTAGCGGGTACCTCCTACGAGCAGTACTTC
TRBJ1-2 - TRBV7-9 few CASSFSREPGYTF TGTGCCAGCAGCTTTAGCAGGGAACCTGGCTACACCTTC
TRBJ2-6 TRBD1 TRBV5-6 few CASSADRGGISGANVLTF TGTGCCAGCAGCGCAGACAGGGGCGGGATATCTGGGGCCAACGTCCTGACTTTC
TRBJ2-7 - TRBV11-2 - CASSLQGGHEQYF TGTGCCAGCAGCTTACAGGGGGGCCACGAGCAGTACTTC
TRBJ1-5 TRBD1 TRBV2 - CASSNTGGGQPQHF TGTGCCAGCAGTAATACAGGGGGCGGTCAGCCCCAGCATTTT
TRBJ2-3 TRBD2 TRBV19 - CASSVAGRGHTDTQYF TGTGCCAGTAGTGTGGCCGGGAGGGGACACACAGATACGCAGTATTTT
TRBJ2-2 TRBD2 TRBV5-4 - CASSLGGRTSPTGELFF TGTGCCAGCAGCTTGGGGGGCCGGACTAGTCCCACCGGGGAGCTGTTTTTT
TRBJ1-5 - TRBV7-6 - CASSLAENQPQHF TGTGCCAGCAGCTTAGCGGAGAATCAGCCCCAGCATTTT
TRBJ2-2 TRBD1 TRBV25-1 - CASSDPGTGNTGELFF TGTGCCAGCAGTGACCCCGGGACAGGGAACACCGGGGAGCTGTTTTTT
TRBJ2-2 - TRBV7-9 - CASSPISRQGTGELFF TGTGCCAGCAGCCCGATTTCTAGGCAGGGCACCGGGGAGCTGTTTTTT
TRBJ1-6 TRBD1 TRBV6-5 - CASSRTTGQNSPLHF TGTGCCAGCAGTCGAACGACAGGGCAGAATTCACCCCTCCACTTT
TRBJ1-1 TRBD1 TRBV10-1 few CASSPGGNMNTEAFF TGCGCCAGCAGTCCAGGGGGAAACATGAACACTGAAGCTTTCTTT
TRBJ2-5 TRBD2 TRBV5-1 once CASSLAGTSGSQETQYF TGCGCCAGCAGCTTGGCGGGGACTAGCGGGAGTCAAGAGACCCAGTACTTC
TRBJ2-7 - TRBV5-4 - CASSLARDWLRSFTYEQYF TGTGCCAGCAGCTTGGCCCGGGATTGGCTTCGATCATTTACCTACGAGCAGTACTTC
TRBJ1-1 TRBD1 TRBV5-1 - CASSLQGARNTEAFF TGCGCCAGCAGCTTACAGGGGGCGCGGAACACTGAAGCTTTCTTT
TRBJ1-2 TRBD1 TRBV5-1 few CASSLGDRADGYTF TGCGCCAGCAGCTTGGGGGACAGGGCGGATGGCTACACCTTC
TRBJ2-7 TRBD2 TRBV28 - CASSLTSGRYEQYF TGTGCCAGCAGTTTAACTAGCGGGAGGTACGAGCAGTACTTC
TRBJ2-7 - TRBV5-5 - CASSPGAGTEQYF TGTGCCAGCAGCCCAGGGGCAGGGACGGAGCAGTACTTC
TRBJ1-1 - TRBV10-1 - CATSQGNTEAFF TGCGCCACTTCACAGGGGAACACTGAAGCTTTCTTT
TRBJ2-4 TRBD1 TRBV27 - CASSPGTGKNIQYF TGTGCCAGCAGTCCGGGGACAGGGAAAAACATTCAGTACTTC
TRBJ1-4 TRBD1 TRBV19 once CASIQQGAGEKLFF TGTGCCAGTATCCAACAGGGGGCGGGTGAAAAACTGTTTTTT
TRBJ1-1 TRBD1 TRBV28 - CASRLAGQGWITEAFF TGTGCCAGCAGACTTGCGGGACAGGGCTGGATCACTGAAGCTTTCTTT
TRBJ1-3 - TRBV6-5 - CASSSPGGRNTIYF TGTGCCAGCAGTTCCCCCGGGGGAAGAAACACCATATATTTT
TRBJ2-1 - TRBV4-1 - CASSQALLAYYNEQFF TGCGCCAGCAGCCAAGCTCTGCTAGCTTACTACAATGAGCAGTTCTTC
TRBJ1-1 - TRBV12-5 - CASGPGVTEAFF TGTGCTAGTGGTCCAGGGGTAACTGAAGCTTTCTTT
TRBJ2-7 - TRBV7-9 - CSSRGTGEGGVEQYF TGTTCCAGCAGGGGGACCGGGGAGGGGGGAGTCGAGCAGTACTTC
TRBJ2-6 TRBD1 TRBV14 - CASTPGQASYGANVLTF TGTGCCAGCACACCGGGACAGGCTTCATATGGGGCCAACGTCCTGACTTTC
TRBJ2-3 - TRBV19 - CASSPFAADTQYF TGTGCCAGTAGTCCTTTCGCGGCAGATACGCAGTATTTT
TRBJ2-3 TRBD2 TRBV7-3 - CASSLRGEDTQYF TGTGCCAGCAGCTTGCGGGGGGAAGATACGCAGTATTTT
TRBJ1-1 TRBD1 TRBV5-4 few CASSPSVQGRNTEAFF TGTGCCAGCAGCCCATCGGTACAGGGGAGGAACACTGAAGCTTTCTTT
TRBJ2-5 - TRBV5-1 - CASSTGLYQETQYF TGCGCCAGCAGCACCGGACTATACCAAGAGACCCAGTACTTC
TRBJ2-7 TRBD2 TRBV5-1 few CASSLAQGGRASEQYF TGCGCCAGCAGCTTGGCGCAAGGCGGGAGGGCCAGCGAGCAGTACTTC
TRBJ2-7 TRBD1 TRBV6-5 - CASTRSGQGSYEQYF TGTGCCAGCACCCGATCGGGACAGGGATCCTACGAGCAGTACTTC
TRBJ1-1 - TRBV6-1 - CASMRERNTEAFF TGTGCCAGCATGAGGGAGAGGAACACTGAAGCTTTCTTT
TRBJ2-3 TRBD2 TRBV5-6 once CASSLETSGLTDTQYF TGTGCCAGCAGCTTGGAGACTAGCGGCCTCACAGATACGCAGTATTTT
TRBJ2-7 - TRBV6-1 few CASSERGTVLRGEQYF TGTGCCAGCAGTGAACGGGGAACAGTCCTCAGGGGCGAGCAGTACTTC
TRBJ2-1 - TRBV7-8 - CASSLDGSLDEQFF TGTGCCAGCAGCTTAGACGGGTCCTTGGATGAGCAGTTCTTC
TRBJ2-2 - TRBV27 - CASSLLERNTGELFF TGTGCCAGCAGTTTACTGGAGAGGAACACCGGGGAGCTGTTTTTT
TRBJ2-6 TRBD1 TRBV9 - CASSDGTVGANVLTF TGTGCCAGCAGCGACGGGACAGTTGGGGCCAACGTCCTGACTTTC
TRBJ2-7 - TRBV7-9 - CSSSGAYEQYF TGTTCCAGCAGCGGAGCCTACGAGCAGTACTTC
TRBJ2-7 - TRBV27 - CASSLAGLGRGSAYEQYF TGTGCCAGCAGTTTAGCGGGACTGGGCAGGGGGTCCGCCTACGAGCAGTACTTC
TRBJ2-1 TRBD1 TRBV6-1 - CASRRERGRDEQFF TGTGCCAGCAGGAGGGAGAGGGGGCGGGATGAGCAGTTCTTC
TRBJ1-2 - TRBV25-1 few CASSGEPGYTF TGTGCCAGCTCAGGGGAGCCTGGCTACACCTTC
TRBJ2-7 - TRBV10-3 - CASRNPSGYEQYF TGTGCCAGCAGGAACCCCTCCGGGTATGAGCAGTACTTC
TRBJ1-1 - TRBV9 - CASSTKDSLNTEAFF TGTGCCAGCAGCACAAAGGACAGCCTGAACACTGAAGCTTTCTTT
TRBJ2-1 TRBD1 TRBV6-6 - CASSYSRDREFF TGTGCCAGCAGTTACTCCCGGGACAGGGAATTCTTC
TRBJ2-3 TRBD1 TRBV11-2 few CASSLGFRDRENTQYF TGTGCCAGCAGCTTAGGATTTAGGGACAGGGAAAATACGCAGTATTTT
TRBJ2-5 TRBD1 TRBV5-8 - CASTYRGQETQYF TGTGCCAGCACCTACAGGGGGCAAGAGACCCAGTACTTC
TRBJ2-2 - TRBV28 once CASSLGQGRGTGELFF TGTGCCAGCAGTTTAGGGCAGGGAAGGGGTACCGGGGAGCTGTTTTTT
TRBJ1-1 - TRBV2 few CASTQENTEAFF TGTGCCAGCACACAGGAGAACACTGAAGCTTTCTTT